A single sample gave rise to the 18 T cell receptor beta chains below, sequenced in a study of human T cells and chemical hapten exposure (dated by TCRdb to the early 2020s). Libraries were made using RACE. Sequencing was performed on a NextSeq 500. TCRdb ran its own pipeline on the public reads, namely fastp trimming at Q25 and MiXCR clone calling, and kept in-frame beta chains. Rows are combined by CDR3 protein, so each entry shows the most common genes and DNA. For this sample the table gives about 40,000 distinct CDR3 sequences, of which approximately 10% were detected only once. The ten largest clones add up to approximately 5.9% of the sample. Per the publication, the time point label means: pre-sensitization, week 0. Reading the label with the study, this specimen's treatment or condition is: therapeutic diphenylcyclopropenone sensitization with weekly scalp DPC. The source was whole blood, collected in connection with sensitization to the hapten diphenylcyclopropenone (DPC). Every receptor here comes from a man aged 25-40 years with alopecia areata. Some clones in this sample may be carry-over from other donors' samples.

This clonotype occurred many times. The CDR3 DNA reads TGTGCCATCAGCCAGGACAGTTGGGAGCAGTTCTTC. Protein: CAISQDSWEQFF. This chain uses TRBV10-3 with TRBJ2-1; tentative D call: TRBD1 (6 bases). Germline CDR1 ENHRY, CDR2 SYGVKD. This CDR3 has 12 residues. V gave up 6 bases and J gave up 10 bases, with 13 bases separating them.

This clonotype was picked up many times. DNA of the CDR3: TGCAGTGCTAGAGCGGGACAGTCTATCGGGGGCTACACCTTC. Its protein is CSARAGQSIGGYTF. V and J are TRBV20-1 and TRBJ1-2; TRBD1 aligns across 7 bases. Trimming removed 1 base from V and 8 bases from J; junction bases left unmatched: 10. The CDR3 consists of 14 residues. The germline CDR1 and CDR2 sequences are DFQATT and SNEGSKA (reference sequence).

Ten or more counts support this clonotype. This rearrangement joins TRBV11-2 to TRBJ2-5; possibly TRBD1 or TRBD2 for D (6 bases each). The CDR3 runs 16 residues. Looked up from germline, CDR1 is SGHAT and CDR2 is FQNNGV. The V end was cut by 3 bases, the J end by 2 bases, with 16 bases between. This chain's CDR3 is CASSFGTRGQQETQYF. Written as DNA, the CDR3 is TGTGCCAGCAGCTTCGGCACCCGGGGGCAGCAAGAGACCCAGTACTTC.

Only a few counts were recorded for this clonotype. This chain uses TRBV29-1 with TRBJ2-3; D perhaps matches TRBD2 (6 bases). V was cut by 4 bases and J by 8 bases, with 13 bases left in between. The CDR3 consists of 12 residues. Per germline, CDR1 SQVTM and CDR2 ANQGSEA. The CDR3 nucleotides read TGCAGCGTTGGCGGGGACCCGGGTACGCAGTATTTT. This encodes CSVGGDPGTQYF.

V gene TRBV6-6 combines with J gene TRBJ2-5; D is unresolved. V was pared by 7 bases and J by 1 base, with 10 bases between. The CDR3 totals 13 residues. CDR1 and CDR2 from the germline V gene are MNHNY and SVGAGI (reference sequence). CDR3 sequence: CASTDPAQETQYF. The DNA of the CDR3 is TGTGCCAGCACCGATCCAGCCCAAGAGACCCAGTACTTC.

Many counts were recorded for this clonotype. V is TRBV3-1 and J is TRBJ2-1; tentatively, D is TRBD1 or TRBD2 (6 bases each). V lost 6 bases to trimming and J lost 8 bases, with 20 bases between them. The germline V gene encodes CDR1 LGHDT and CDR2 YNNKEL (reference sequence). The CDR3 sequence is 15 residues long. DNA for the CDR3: TGTGCCAGCAGTTCCCGGGGGAAAGGGGGTCATGAGCAGTTCTTC. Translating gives CASSSRGKGGHEQFF.

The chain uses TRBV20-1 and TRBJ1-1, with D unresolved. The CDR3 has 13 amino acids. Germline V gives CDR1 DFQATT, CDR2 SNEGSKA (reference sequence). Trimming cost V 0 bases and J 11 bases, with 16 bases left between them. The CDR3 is CSARDRLGFGAFF. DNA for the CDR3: TGCAGTGCTAGAGATCGTTTGGGGTTCGGGGCTTTCTTT.

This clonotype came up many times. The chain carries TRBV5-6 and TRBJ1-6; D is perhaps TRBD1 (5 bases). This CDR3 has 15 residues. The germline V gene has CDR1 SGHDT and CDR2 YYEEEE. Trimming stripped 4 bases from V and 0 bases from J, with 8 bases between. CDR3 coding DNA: TGTGCCAGCAGCCGGGGGAGCTCCTATAATTCACCCCTCCACTTT. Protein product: CASSRGSSYNSPLHF.

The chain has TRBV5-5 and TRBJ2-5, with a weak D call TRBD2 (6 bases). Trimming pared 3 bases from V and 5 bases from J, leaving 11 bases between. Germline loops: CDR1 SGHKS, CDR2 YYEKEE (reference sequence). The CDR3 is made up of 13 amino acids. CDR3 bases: TGTGCCAGCAGCTCGGAACGGGGGGAGACCCAGTACTTC. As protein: CASSSERGETQYF.

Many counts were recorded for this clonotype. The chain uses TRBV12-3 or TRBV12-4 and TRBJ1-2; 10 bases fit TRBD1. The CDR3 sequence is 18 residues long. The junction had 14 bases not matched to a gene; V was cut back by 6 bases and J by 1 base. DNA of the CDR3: TGTGCCAGCAGCAGCACCTCGACAGGGGGCCTAGTTAACTATGGCTACACCTTC. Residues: CASSSTSTGGLVNYGYTF.

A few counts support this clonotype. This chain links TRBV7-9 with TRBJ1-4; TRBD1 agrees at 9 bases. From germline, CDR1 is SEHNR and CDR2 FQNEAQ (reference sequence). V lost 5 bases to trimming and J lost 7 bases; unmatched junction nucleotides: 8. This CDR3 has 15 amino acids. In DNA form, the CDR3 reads TGTGCCAGCAGCCCGGGCGGACAGGGGTCTGAAAAACTGTTTTTT. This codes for CASSPGGQGSEKLFF.

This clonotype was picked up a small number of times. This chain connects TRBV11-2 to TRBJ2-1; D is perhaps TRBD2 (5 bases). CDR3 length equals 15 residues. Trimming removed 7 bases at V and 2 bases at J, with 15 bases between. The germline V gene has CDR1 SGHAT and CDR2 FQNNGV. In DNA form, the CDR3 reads TGTGCCAGCATCAACACCGGGATGCCCTACAATGAGCAGTTCTTC. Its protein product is CASINTGMPYNEQFF. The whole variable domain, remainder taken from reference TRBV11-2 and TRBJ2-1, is EAGVAQSPRYKIIEKRQSVAFWCNPISGHATLYWYQQILGQGPKLLIQFQNNGVVDDSQLPKDRFSAERLKGVDSTLKIQPAKLEDSAVYLCASINTGMPYNEQFFGPGTRLTVL.

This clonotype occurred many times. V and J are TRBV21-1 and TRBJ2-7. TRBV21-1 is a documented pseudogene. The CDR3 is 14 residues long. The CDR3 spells CASSRSSKPYEQYV. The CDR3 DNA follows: TGTGCCAGCAGCAGGTCCAGCAAGCCCTACGAGCAGTACGTC.

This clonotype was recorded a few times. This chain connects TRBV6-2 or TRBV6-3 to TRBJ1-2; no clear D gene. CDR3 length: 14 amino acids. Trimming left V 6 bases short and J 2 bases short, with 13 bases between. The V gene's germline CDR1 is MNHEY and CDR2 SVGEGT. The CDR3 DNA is TGTGCCAGCAGGCATCCTACAGAGAACTATGGCTACACCTTC. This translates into CASRHPTENYGYTF.

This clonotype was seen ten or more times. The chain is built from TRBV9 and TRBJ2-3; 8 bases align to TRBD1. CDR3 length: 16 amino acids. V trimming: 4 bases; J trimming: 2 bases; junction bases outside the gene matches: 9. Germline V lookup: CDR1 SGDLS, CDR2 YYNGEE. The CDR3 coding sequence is TGTGCCAGCAGCCCGGACAGGGCCACGATCACAGATACGCAGTATTTT. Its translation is CASSPDRATITDTQYF.

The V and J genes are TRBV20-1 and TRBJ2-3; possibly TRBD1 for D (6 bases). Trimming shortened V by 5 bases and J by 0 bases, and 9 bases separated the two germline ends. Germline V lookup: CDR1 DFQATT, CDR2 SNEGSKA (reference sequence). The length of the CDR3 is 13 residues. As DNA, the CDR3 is TGCAGTGCTCCGGGACATAGCACAGATACGCAGTATTTT. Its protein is CSAPGHSTDTQYF.

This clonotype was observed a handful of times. In DNA form, the CDR3 reads TGCGCCAGCAGCCACAATGACAGGGAAAATTCACCCCTCCACTTT. It encodes CASSHNDRENSPLHF. The genes are TRBV4-3 and TRBJ1-6; 7 nucleotides agree with TRBD1. J was trimmed by 7 bases and V by 3 bases; bases with no gene match: 6. From germline, CDR1 is LGHNA and CDR2 YSLEER. CDR3 length: 15 residues.

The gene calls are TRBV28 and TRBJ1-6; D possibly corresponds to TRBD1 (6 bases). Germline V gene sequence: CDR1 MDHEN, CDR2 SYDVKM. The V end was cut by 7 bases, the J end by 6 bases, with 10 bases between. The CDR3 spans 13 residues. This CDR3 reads CASKTGINSPLHF. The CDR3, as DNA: TGTGCCAGCAAGACAGGAATTAATTCACCCCTCCACTTT.